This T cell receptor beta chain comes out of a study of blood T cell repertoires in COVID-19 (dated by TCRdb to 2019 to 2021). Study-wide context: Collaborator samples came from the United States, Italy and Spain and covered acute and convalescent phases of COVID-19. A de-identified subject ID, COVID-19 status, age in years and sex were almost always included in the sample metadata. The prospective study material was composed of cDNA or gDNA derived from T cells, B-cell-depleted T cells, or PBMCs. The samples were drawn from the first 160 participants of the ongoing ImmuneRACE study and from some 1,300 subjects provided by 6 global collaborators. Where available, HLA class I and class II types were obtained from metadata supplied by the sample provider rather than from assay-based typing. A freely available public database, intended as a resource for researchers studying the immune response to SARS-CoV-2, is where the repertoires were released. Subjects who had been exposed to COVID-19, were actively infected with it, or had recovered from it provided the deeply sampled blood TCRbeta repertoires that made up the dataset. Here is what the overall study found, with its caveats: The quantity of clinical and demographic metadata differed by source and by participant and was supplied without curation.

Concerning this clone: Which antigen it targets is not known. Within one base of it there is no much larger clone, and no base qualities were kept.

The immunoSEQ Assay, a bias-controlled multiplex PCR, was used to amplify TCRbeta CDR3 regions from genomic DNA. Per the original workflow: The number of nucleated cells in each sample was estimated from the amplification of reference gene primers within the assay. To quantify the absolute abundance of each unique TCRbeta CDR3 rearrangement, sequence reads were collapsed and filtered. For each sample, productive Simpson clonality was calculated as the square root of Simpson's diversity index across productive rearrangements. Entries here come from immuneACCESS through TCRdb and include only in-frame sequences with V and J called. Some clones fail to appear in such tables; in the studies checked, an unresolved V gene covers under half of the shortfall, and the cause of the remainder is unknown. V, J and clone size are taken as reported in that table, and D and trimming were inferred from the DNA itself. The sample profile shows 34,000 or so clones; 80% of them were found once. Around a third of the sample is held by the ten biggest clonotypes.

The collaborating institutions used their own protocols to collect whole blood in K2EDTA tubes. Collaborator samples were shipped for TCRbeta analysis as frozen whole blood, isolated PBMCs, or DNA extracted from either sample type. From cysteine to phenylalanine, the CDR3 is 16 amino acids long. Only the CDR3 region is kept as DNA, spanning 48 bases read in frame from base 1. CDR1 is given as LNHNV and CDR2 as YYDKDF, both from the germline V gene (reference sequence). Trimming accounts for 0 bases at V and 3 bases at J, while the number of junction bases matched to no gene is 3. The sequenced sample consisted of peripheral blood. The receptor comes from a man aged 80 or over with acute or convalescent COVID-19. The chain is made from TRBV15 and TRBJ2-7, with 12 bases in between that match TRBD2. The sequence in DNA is TGTGCCACCAGCAGAGATTCGACTAGCGGGAGCTACGAGCAGTACTTC. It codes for CATSRDSTSGSYEQYF. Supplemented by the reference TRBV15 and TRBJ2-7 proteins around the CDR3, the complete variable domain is DAMVIQNPRYQVTQFGKPVTLSCSQTLNHNVMYWYQQKSSQAPKLLFHYYDKDFNNEADTPDNFQSRRPNTSFCFLDIRSPGLGDTAMYLCATSRDSTSGSYEQYFGPGTRLTVT.